The 16 T cell receptor beta chains reported below all come from one sample, sequenced in a study of regulatory T cells in long-lasting Graves disease. Indicated time point: persistent/refractory GD, antithyroid drugs over 5 years with positive TRAb. From PBMCs, RNA was extracted and then used to make the TCR library. Arm-PCR of CDR3 regions with iRepertoire HTBI primers generated TCR beta libraries. TCRdb ran MiXCR on the multiplex PCR reads and lists one entry per CDR3 protein. Seen here are 500,000 to 700,000 distinct CDR3 sequences, about 32% observed once, and the top ten hold around 42%. Sequencing was performed on peripheral blood mononuclear cells (PBMCs), taken when the disease was refractory, from a patient treated with antithyroid drugs. These receptors were collected from a female donor with Graves disease.

The chain uses TRBV28 and TRBJ1-5; the D is unclear. The CDR3 totals 15 residues. The V end lost 6 bases, the J end lost 2 bases, and 14 bases lay between the germline ends. The germline gives CDR1 MDHEN, CDR2 SYDVKM. The CDR3 protein is CASSSPWGGNQPQHF. CDR3 bases: TGTGCCAGCAGCTCCCCTTGGGGAGGCAATCAGCCCCAGCATTTT.

This clonotype was found a few times. The chain links TRBV7-3 to TRBJ2-7, with 8 bases aligning to TRBD1. The CDR3 covers 15 residues. V was clipped by 5 bases and J by 0 bases; unmatched bases: 6. Germline-derived CDR1 and CDR2 are SGHTA and FQGTGA. The CDR3 DNA follows: TGTGCCAGCAGCGCAGGACAGGGCTTCTCCTACGAGCAGTACTTC. It is translated as CASSAGQGFSYEQYF.

This clonotype occurred many times. The chain uses TRBV6-2 or TRBV6-3 and TRBJ1-2; a weak D match, TRBD1 (5 bases). Trimming pared 0 bases from V and 1 base from J, leaving 9 bases between. The CDR3 length is 15 residues. Germline CDR1 and CDR2: MNHEY and SVGEGT. The CDR3 reads CASSYSSGDNYGYTF. The CDR3 bases are TGTGCCAGCAGTTACTCGTCGGGGGATAACTATGGCTACACCTTC.

In the case of this clonotype: Given a much more abundant clone one base away, this may be a read error. The chain combines TRBV12-3 or TRBV12-4 with TRBJ1-2; 7 positions match TRBD1. V lost 4 bases to trimming and J lost 4 bases; unmatched junction nucleotides: 6. This CDR3 has 14 residues. CDR3 nucleotides: TGTGCCAGCAGTTACCGGGGACAGCCCTATGGCTACACCTTC. Its translation: CASSYRGQPYGYTF.

The chain recombines TRBV11-2 with TRBJ2-5; D gene ambiguous. The germline gives CDR1 SGHAT, CDR2 FQNNGV. With 6 bases removed from V and 0 bases from J, the gap between germline ends came to 11 bases. The CDR3 runs to 14 residues. The CDR3 here is CASRRIGYQETQYF. Written as DNA, the CDR3 is TGTGCCAGCAGGCGCATAGGGTACCAAGAGACCCAGTACTTC.

The chain has TRBV19 and TRBJ2-2; D perhaps matches TRBD2 (6 bases). V lost 3 bases and J 3 bases, leaving 20 bases between the germline ends. From germline, CDR1 is LNHDA and CDR2 SQIVND (reference sequence). The CDR3 has 18 amino acids. CDR3 DNA sequence: TGTGCCAGTAGTATTTGGGAGGAAGTATCCCTCGACACCGGGGAGCTGTTTTTT. The encoded protein is CASSIWEEVSLDTGELFF.

The chain has TRBV7-6 and TRBJ1-1; D possibly corresponds to TRBD1 (5 bases). This CDR3 contains 15 residues. V lost 5 bases, J lost 4 bases, and 17 bases lay in between. The germline V gene encodes CDR1 SGHVS and CDR2 FNYEAQ. CDR3 sequence reads: CASSRSGGEGTEAFF. The CDR3 coding sequence is TGTGCCAGCAGCCGAAGTGGGGGGGAGGGCACTGAAGCTTTCTTT. The whole variable domain, filled in from reference TRBV7-6 and TRBJ1-1, reads GAGVSQSPRYKVTKRGQDVALRCDPISGHVSLYWYRQALGQGPEFLTYFNYEAQQDKSGLPNDRFSAERPEGSISTLTIQRTEQRDSAMYRCASSRSGGEGTEAFFGQGTRLTVV.

The rearrangement links TRBV14 to TRBJ1-5; the D gene is possibly TRBD1 (5 bases). Trimming pared 3 bases from V and 3 bases from J, leaving 6 bases between. CDR1 and CDR2 (germline): SGHDN, FVKESK. The CDR3 is 13 amino acids. The CDR3 nucleotides are TGTGCCAGCAGCCAGACAGTCAATCAGCCCCAGCATTTT. It encodes CASSQTVNQPQHF.

This clonotype was counted ten times or more. The chain combines TRBV18 with TRBJ1-1; D call uncertain. Trimming stripped 8 bases from V and 4 bases from J, with 11 bases between. The CDR3 has 12 amino acids. Germline-derived CDR1 and CDR2 are KGHSH and LQKENI. CDR3 sequence reads: CASSPGITEAFF. The CDR3, as DNA: TGTGCCAGCAGCCCTGGTATCACTGAAGCTTTCTTT. The full variable domain, rest sourced from reference TRBV18 and TRBJ1-1, is NAGVMQNPRHLVRRRGQEARLRCSPMKGHSHVYWYRQLPEEGLKFMVYLQKENIIDESGMPKERFSAEFPKEGPSILRIQQVVRGDSAAYFCASSPGITEAFFGQGTRLTVV.

The sample holds a few counts of this clonotype. This chain links TRBV19 with TRBJ1-6, with D perhaps matching TRBD1 (5 bases). V shed 4 bases and J shed 0 bases, with 10 bases lying between them. The CDR3 spans 16 residues. CDR1 and CDR2 (germline): LNHDA, SQIVND (reference sequence). CDR3 loop: CASSNTGLSYNSPLHF. The CDR3 DNA is TGTGCCAGTAGTAACACAGGACTCTCCTATAATTCACCCCTCCACTTT.

V is TRBV11-2 and J is TRBJ2-2, with a tentative D call TRBD1 (6 bases). Trimming stripped 3 bases from V and 7 bases from J, with 15 bases between. CDR3 length: 15 amino acids. Germline assignment: CDR1 SGHAT and CDR2 FQNNGV. In DNA form, the CDR3 reads TGTGCCAGCAGCTTCGGTACAGGGACACGCGGGGAGCTGTTTTTT. Its protein product is CASSFGTGTRGELFF.

This clonotype was seen a handful of times. This CDR3 reads CASSQEEFGYTF. The CDR3, as DNA: TGTGCCAGCAGCCAAGAGGAATTTGGCTACACCTTC. The J gene is TRBJ1-2, the V gene TRBV4-2, with D hard to call. The V end was cut by 0 bases, the J end by 7 bases, with 6 bases between. Germline-derived CDR1 and CDR2 are LGHNA and YNFKEQ. The CDR3 contains 12 residues.

This chain links TRBV7-2 with TRBJ1-1; no firm D call. The CDR3 consists of 13 residues. CDR1 and CDR2 (germline): SGHTA, FQGNSA. Between the trimmed V and J ends, which lost 6 bases and 2 bases, there was a span of 10 bases. The DNA for the CDR3 is TGTGCCAGCAGGGACCAGCAAAACACTGAAGCTTTCTTT. It translates to CASRDQQNTEAFF.

Many counts were recorded for this clonotype. V is TRBV12-3 or TRBV12-4 and J is TRBJ2-1; 10 bases match TRBD2. With V trimmed by 4 bases and J by 5 bases, 5 bases remained unmatched. The CDR3 covers 15 residues. CDR3 region: CASSSSGRGDNEQFF. CDR3 coding DNA: TGTGCCAGCAGTTCGAGCGGGAGGGGCGACAATGAGCAGTTCTTC.

This chain joins TRBV20-1 and TRBJ1-1, with 11 bases matching TRBD1. Germline loops: CDR1 DFQATT, CDR2 SNEGSKA (reference sequence). This CDR3 is built from 12 residues. Trimming at V came to 5 bases and at J to 12 bases, leaving 8 bases not matched to a gene. The CDR3, as DNA: TGCAGTGCTCGCGGGACAGGGGGAATGACTTTCTTT. Protein product: CSARGTGGMTFF.

This clonotype was detected only a few times. This rearrangement joins TRBV12-3 or TRBV12-4 to TRBJ2-7; no clear D. This CDR3 region has 14 residues. Trimming shortened V by 3 bases and J by 2 bases, and 11 bases separated the two germline ends. CDR3: CASSFSLVAYEQYF. The CDR3 DNA follows: TGTGCCAGCAGTTTTTCCCTAGTCGCCTACGAGCAGTACTTC.